Each of the 30 T cell receptor beta chains below was sequenced from the same sample in a study of cytomegalovirus exposure and HLA in healthy donors. Assay: immunoSEQ multiplex PCR; the TCRdb copy retains only in-frame clones and omits some. The table includes 150,000 to 200,000 clones, approximately 80% detected once. The sample was PBMCs. These receptors all stem from a woman in her 30s in good health and CMV-seropositive.

CDR3 amino acids: CASRYQGQGYYNEQFF. In DNA form, the CDR3 reads TGTGCCAGCAGATATCAGGGACAGGGATATTACAATGAGCAGTTCTTC. This chain links TRBV5-8 with TRBJ2-1; 9 bases are shared with TRBD1. The trim removed 5 bases at V and 4 bases at J, leaving 10 bases unmatched. This CDR3 has 16 amino acids. Looked up from germline, CDR1 is SGHTS and CDR2 is YDEGEE.

DNA of the CDR3: TGTGCCAGCAGTGAAGCTCAGGGTACTCAGCCCCAGCATTTT. Translation: CASSEAQGTQPQHF. J is TRBJ1-5 and V is TRBV6-1, with D perhaps TRBD1 (5 bases). This CDR3 is built from 14 residues. Per the germline V gene, CDR1 is MNHNS and CDR2 is SASEGT. V lost 0 bases and J 6 bases, leaving 9 bases between the germline ends.

The genes are TRBV19 and TRBJ2-7, with D possibly being TRBD1 (6 bases). V shed 5 bases and J shed 2 bases, with 13 bases lying between them. The CDR3 is 14 amino acids. From germline, CDR1 is LNHDA and CDR2 SQIVND (reference sequence). CDR3 DNA sequence: TGTGCCAGTAGTCGGACAGACCGACCCTACGAGCAGTACTTC. Translating gives CASSRTDRPYEQYF.

This chain uses TRBV7-8 with TRBJ1-5, with 8 bases aligning to TRBD1. Germline trimming cut 5 bases from V and 4 bases from J; bases unmatched to any gene: 7. Germline V gene data show CDR1 as SGHVS and CDR2 as FQNEAQ. This CDR3 contains 15 residues. The CDR3 sequence: CASSLGQGLNQPQHF. In nucleotides, the CDR3 is TGTGCCAGCAGCCTCGGACAGGGACTGAATCAGCCCCAGCATTTT.

The J gene is TRBJ1-2, the V gene TRBV2; 7 bases fit TRBD1. In germline, CDR1 is SNHLY, CDR2 FYNNEI. The CDR3 consists of 12 residues. V was pared by 5 bases and J by 9 bases, with 6 bases of the junction left unmatched. The CDR3 here is CASSSDRARYTF. The CDR3 DNA follows: TGTGCCAGCAGTTCCGACAGGGCCCGCTACACCTTC.

CDR3 in amino acids: CASSPPLGKRDSWTGELFF. The CDR3 DNA sequence: TGTGCCAGCAGCCCACCTTTAGGGAAGCGGGATAGTTGGACCGGGGAGCTGTTTTTT. V usage is TRBV9 and J usage is TRBJ2-2; 7 bases fit TRBD2. This CDR3 region has 19 residues. Germline CDR1 reads SGDLS; CDR2 reads YYNGEE. V lost 4 bases and J lost 5; bases outside the gene matches: 20.

The chain joins TRBV7-8 to TRBJ2-1, with D tentatively TRBD1 (5 bases). This CDR3 is 15 amino acids long. V dropped 1 base and J dropped 7 bases, with 14 bases sitting between them. Germline-derived CDR1 and CDR2 are SGHVS and FQNEAQ. In DNA, the CDR3 is TGTGCCAGCAGCTTAGGTCTAGGGGCACTAAATGAGCAGTTCTTC. Its translation is CASSLGLGALNEQFF.

The CDR3 spells CASSLSERLVTSEQFF. The DNA of the CDR3 is TGCGCCAGCAGCTTGAGCGAGCGCCTCGTTACCAGTGAGCAGTTCTTC. The rearrangement uses TRBV5-1 and TRBJ2-1; D is ambiguous. Trimming took 1 base from V and 9 from J, leaving 20 bases between them. The CDR3 sequence is 16 residues long. CDR1 is SGHRS and CDR2 is YFSETQ in the germline V gene.

This clone was picked up a small number of times. CDR3 sequence (DNA): TGCAGCGTTGTGGGGCAGGGAAGAGGCTACACCTTC. Protein sequence: CSVVGQGRGYTF. J is TRBJ1-2 and V is TRBV29-1; TRBD1 might be the D (5 bases). This CDR3 is built from 12 residues. The germline V gene encodes CDR1 SQVTM and CDR2 ANQGSEA. V dropped 4 bases and J dropped 8 bases, with 14 bases sitting between them.

This chain uses TRBV28 with TRBJ1-2, with no clear D. The CDR3 length is 12 residues. CDR1 is MDHEN, CDR2 SYDVKM, per germline. With 8 bases removed from V and 4 bases from J, the gap between germline ends came to 11 bases. CDR3 residues: CASQQNTYGYTF. CDR3 nucleotide sequence: TGTGCCAGCCAACAGAACACCTATGGCTACACCTTC.

The J gene is TRBJ1-5, the V gene TRBV30, with 9 bases aligning to TRBD1. The junction had 5 bases not matched to a gene; V was cut back by 2 bases and J by 3 bases. Germline V CDR1 and CDR2: GTSNPN, SVGIG (reference sequence). The CDR3 totals 15 residues. CDR3 loop: CAWSTGQGINQPQHF. The CDR3 nucleotides are TGTGCCTGGAGTACGGGACAGGGAATCAATCAGCCCCAGCATTTT. The variable domain in full, completed from reference TRBV30 and TRBJ1-5, reads SQTIHQWPATLVQPVGSPLSLECTVEGTSNPNLYWYRQAAGRGLQLLFYSVGIGQISSEVPQNLSASRPQDRQFILSSKKLLLSDSGFYLCAWSTGQGINQPQHFGDGTRLSIL.

This clone occurred a few times. The V and J genes are TRBV5-6 and TRBJ2-5, with 7 bases lining up with TRBD2. The CDR3 has 13 residues. The germline V gene has CDR1 SGHDT and CDR2 YYEEEE. V lost 0 bases and J lost 11; bases outside the gene matches: 7. The chain's CDR3 is CASSLVKGGPQYF. In DNA form, the CDR3 reads TGTGCCAGCAGCTTGGTGAAGGGAGGGCCACAGTACTTC.

The chain has TRBV28 and TRBJ1-2; D gene uncertain. The V end lost 9 bases, the J end lost 0 bases, and 8 bases lay between the germline ends. This CDR3 contains 12 residues. Germline values: CDR1 MDHEN, CDR2 SYDVKM. The CDR3 loop reads CASGLPNYGYTF. For the CDR3, the DNA is TGTGCCAGTGGACTTCCTAACTATGGCTACACCTTC.

For the CDR3, the DNA is TGTGCCAGCAGGGACGCGGGACAGGGGTGGACTGAAGCTTTCTTT. It specifies CASRDAGQGWTEAFF. This rearrangement joins TRBV25-1 to TRBJ1-1, with 10 bases lining up with TRBD1. The CDR3 covers 15 residues. The germline CDR1 and CDR2 sequences are MGHDK and SYGVNS. The V gene end was trimmed by 6 bases and the J gene end by 5 bases; junction bases not matched to a gene: 9. Combining the CDR3 with reference TRBV25-1 and TRBJ1-1 gives the whole variable domain EADIYQTPRYLVIGTGKKITLECSQTMGHDKMYWYQQDPGMELHLIHYSYGVNSTEKGDLSSESTVSRIRTEHFPLTLESARPSHTSQYLCASRDAGQGWTEAFFGQGTRLTVV.

The CDR3 loop is CSVDQQGDYGYTF. The CDR3 DNA sequence: TGCAGCGTTGATCAACAGGGCGACTATGGCTACACCTTC. The rearrangement joins TRBV29-1 to TRBJ1-2; possible D gene TRBD1, 6 bases. This CDR3 region has 13 residues. V was clipped by 3 bases and J by 3 bases, with 11 bases between them. The germline V gene has CDR1 SQVTM and CDR2 ANQGSEA. Variable domain in full (rest from reference TRBV29-1 and TRBJ1-2): SAVISQKPSRDICQRGTSLTIQCQVDSQVTMMFWYRQQPGQSLTLIATANQGSEATYESGFVIDKFPISRPNLTFSTLTVSNMSPEDSSIYLCSVDQQGDYGYTFGSGTRLTVV.

The rearrangement joins TRBV28 to TRBJ2-7; 10 bases match TRBD2. V lost 4 bases to trimming and J lost 0 bases; unmatched junction nucleotides: 12. This CDR3 has 18 residues. From germline, CDR1 is MDHEN and CDR2 SYDVKM. CDR3 in amino acids: CASSSLWALAGDSYEQYF. In nucleotides, the CDR3 is TGTGCCAGCAGTTCCTTGTGGGCCCTAGCGGGAGACTCCTACGAGCAGTACTTC.

This chain joins TRBV28 and TRBJ1-4; TRBD1 aligns across 7 bases. Germline-derived CDR1 and CDR2 are MDHEN and SYDVKM. The CDR3 has 13 amino acids. J gave up 8 bases and V 7 bases, and 7 bases lay outside the gene matches. DNA of the CDR3: TGTGCCAGCACGGAGGGGGCTGAGGAAAAACTGTTTTTT. Amino acids: CASTEGAEEKLFF.

The chain combines TRBV5-1 with TRBJ2-7; 11 bases fit TRBD2. Losses at the gene ends were 2 bases for V and 5 bases for J; bases not matched to a gene: 6. CDR1 is SGHRS, CDR2 YFSETQ, per germline. The CDR3 has 15 amino acids. The CDR3 is CASSLLAGAIDEQYF. In nucleotides, the CDR3 is TGCGCCAGCAGCTTACTAGCGGGAGCTATTGACGAGCAGTACTTC.

V and J are TRBV29-1 and TRBJ1-4; possibly TRBD1 for D (5 bases). This CDR3 region has 13 residues. V dropped 4 bases and J dropped 7 bases, with 13 bases sitting between them. Germline V gives CDR1 SQVTM, CDR2 ANQGSEA. CDR3 amino acids: CSVAKGFREKLFF. The CDR3 DNA follows: TGCAGCGTTGCGAAGGGGTTTCGTGAAAAACTGTTTTTT.

The rearrangement joins TRBV11-1 to TRBJ1-1; D unclear. Germline V gives CDR1 SGHAT, CDR2 FQDESV (reference sequence). CDR3 size: 14 residues. The V gene lost 5 bases and the J gene lost 10 bases, with 20 bases spanning the gap. The CDR3 sequence is CASSLSGTPGRAFF. CDR3 in DNA: TGTGCCAGCAGCCTTTCAGGAACTCCAGGAAGAGCTTTCTTT.

The chain couples TRBV2 to TRBJ1-5; D gene unclear. Germline V CDR1 and CDR2: SNHLY, FYNNEI. The CDR3 length is 14 residues. Trimming took off 4 bases at V and 4 bases at J, with 11 bases between the two ends. The CDR3: CASSGSGRNQPQHF. The CDR3 DNA follows: TGTGCCAGCAGTGGTTCTGGGAGAAATCAGCCCCAGCATTTT.

This chain uses TRBV6-1 with TRBJ2-7, with unresolved D. This CDR3 spans 14 amino acids. Germline assignment: CDR1 MNHNS and CDR2 SASEGT. Trimming stripped 7 bases from V and 2 bases from J, with 15 bases between. The chain's CDR3 is CASIWAVGTYEQYF. The CDR3 DNA sequence: TGTGCCAGCATATGGGCTGTCGGAACCTACGAGCAGTACTTC.

J is TRBJ2-3 and V is TRBV9; D might be TRBD2 (5 bases). The V and J ends lost 0 bases and 0 bases respectively, with 8 bases between them. This CDR3 region has 15 residues. Germline-derived CDR1 and CDR2 are SGDLS and YYNGEE. The CDR3, as DNA: TGTGCCAGCAGCGTAGTTCCGGGAAGCACAGATACGCAGTATTTT. Its protein is CASSVVPGSTDTQYF.

The V call is TRBV6-5, the J call TRBJ1-1; no firm D call. The CDR3 extends over 15 amino acids. Germline lookup yields CDR1 MNHEY and CDR2 SVGAGI. V was clipped by 1 base and J by 1 base, with 10 bases between them. In nucleotides, the CDR3 is TGTGCCAGCAGTTACTTAGGCAGGCGGAACACTGAAGCTTTCTTT. Its translation is CASSYLGRRNTEAFF.

The chain links TRBV10-1 to TRBJ2-7, with D possibly matching TRBD1 (6 bases). Germline V gene data show CDR1 as WNHNN and CDR2 as SYGVQD (reference sequence). V lost 7 bases and J 0 bases, leaving 13 bases between the germline ends. The CDR3 runs 14 residues. In DNA, the CDR3 is TGCGCCAGCAAAAGGAGGACAGACTCCTACGAGCAGTACTTC. Translation gives CASKRRTDSYEQYF.

The chain has TRBV6-1 and TRBJ2-7; D remains ambiguous. The V and J ends lost 6 bases and 3 bases respectively, with 12 bases between them. The CDR3 totals 13 residues. Germline lookup yields CDR1 MNHNS and CDR2 SASEGT. The CDR3 sequence is CASSPISIYEQYF. The CDR3 nucleotides read TGTGCCAGCAGCCCTATTAGCATCTACGAGCAGTACTTC.

The rearrangement links TRBV7-9 to TRBJ2-7; D possibly corresponds to TRBD2 (6 bases). This CDR3 is 12 amino acids long. Trimming removed 8 bases at V and 10 bases at J, with 18 bases between. Germline CDR1 SEHNR, CDR2 FQNEAQ (reference sequence). Here the CDR3 reads CASGLTATLQYF. In nucleotides, the CDR3 is TGTGCCAGCGGACTAACGGCCACACTACAGTACTTC.

The rearrangement uses TRBV7-2 and TRBJ1-2; weak D call: TRBD1 (6 bases). The germline V gene encodes CDR1 SGHTA and CDR2 FQGNSA. V lost 5 bases to trimming and J lost 3 bases, with 13 bases between them. This CDR3 is built from 14 residues. The CDR3 nucleotides are TGTGCCAGCAGCCTAGGGGGGCGCGACTATGGCTACACCTTC. Translating it yields CASSLGGRDYGYTF.

The rearrangement joins TRBV28 to TRBJ1-1; D gene uncertain. Per the germline V gene, CDR1 is MDHEN and CDR2 is SYDVKM. V lost 6 bases, J lost 11 bases, and 19 bases lay in between. The CDR3 is 13 residues long. CDR3 coding DNA: TGTGCCAGCAGCCGGGTACAGAGGGATGGGGCTTTCTTT. It encodes CASSRVQRDGAFF.

The rearrangement uses TRBV6-5 and TRBJ1-1; 7 nucleotides line up with TRBD1. The CDR3 sequence is 15 residues long. The germline CDR1 and CDR2 sequences are MNHEY and SVGAGI. With 6 bases clipped from V and 0 bases from J, the junction kept 7 bases outside the gene matches. The DNA for the CDR3 is TGTGCCAGCAGACAAAACAGGGGTATGAACACTGAAGCTTTCTTT. Its protein product is CASRQNRGMNTEAFF.